Shown below are 20 T cell receptor beta chains from a single sample sequenced in a study of regulatory T cells in long-lasting Graves disease. Relying on iRepertoire HTBI primers and Arm-PCR of CDR3 regions, the team built TCR beta libraries. TCRdb independently ran MiXCR on the multiplex PCR reads; one entry per CDR3 protein. This sample carries 530,000 or so distinct CDR3 sequences, 15% to 20% of them seen once, and the ten largest clones take 9.5% to 15%. This sample's time point: newly diagnosed GD, antithyroid drugs for less than 3 months. The TCR library used RNA extracted from PBMCs. This same sample was also taken into another study, of T cells in Graves' hyperthyroidism and ophthalmopathy.

The starting material was peripheral blood mononuclear cells (PBMCs), obtained at new diagnosis, from a patient treated with antithyroid drugs. The source of these receptors is a man younger than 30 with Graves disease.

This clonotype was counted at least ten times. The chain links TRBV20-1 to TRBJ2-7; D might be TRBD1 (7 bases). This CDR3 contains 14 residues. Germline V gene lookup returns CDR1 DFQATT and CDR2 SNEGSKA (reference sequence). The V and J ends lost 5 bases and 4 bases respectively, with 18 bases between them. The CDR3 loop is CSAVRGAGGYEQYF. The CDR3 DNA reads TGCAGTGCTGTCAGGGGGGCCGGCGGGTACGAGCAGTACTTC.

This clonotype has ten or more counts. V is TRBV20-1 and J is TRBJ2-1; 12 bases fit TRBD2. This CDR3 contains 15 residues. Trimming at V came to 2 bases and at J to 7 bases, leaving 6 bases not matched to a gene. CDR1 and CDR2 from the germline V gene are DFQATT and SNEGSKA (reference sequence). The CDR3 loop reads CSARPSGRAGNEQFF. In DNA form, the CDR3 reads TGCAGTGCTAGACCTAGCGGGAGGGCCGGGAATGAGCAGTTCTTC.

The CDR3 sequence is CALSWRGPYEQYF. CDR3 nucleotides: TGTGCCCTGAGCTGGCGGGGACCCTACGAGCAGTACTTC. The chain carries TRBV30 and TRBJ2-7, with D tentatively TRBD2 (6 bases). Germline V CDR1 and CDR2: GTSNPN, SVGIG (reference sequence). The CDR3 sequence is 13 residues long. The V end was cut by 8 bases, the J end by 2 bases, with 16 bases between.

For this clonotype: Given a much more abundant clone one base away, this may be a read error. The chain couples TRBV27 to TRBJ1-2; a possible D gene is TRBD1 (6 bases). V lost 5 bases and J lost 8, with 21 bases in between. CDR3 size: 15 residues. Germline CDR1 and CDR2: MNHEY and SMNVEV (reference sequence). The CDR3 reads CASSPGPGGRGGYTF. The CDR3, as DNA: TGTGCCAGCAGTCCCGGTCCGGGGGGCCGGGGAGGCTACACCTTC.

Ten or more counts support this clonotype. V and J are TRBV7-9 and TRBJ2-7; 8 bases map to TRBD1. Germline CDR1 is SEHNR and CDR2 is FQNEAQ (reference sequence). The CDR3 spans 14 residues. The ends lost 4 bases at V and 2 bases at J; junction bases unmatched: 4. The CDR3 sequence is CASSSRGQAYEQYF. The CDR3 bases are TGTGCCAGCAGCTCACGGGGACAGGCCTACGAGCAGTACTTC. The full variable domain, rest sourced from reference TRBV7-9 and TRBJ2-7, is DTGVSQNPRHKITKRGQNVTFRCDPISEHNRLYWYRQTLGQGPEFLTYFQNEAQLEKSRLLSDRFSAERPKGSFSTLEIQRTEQGDSAMYLCASSSRGQAYEQYFGPGTRLTVT.

This sequence joins TRBV7-9 and TRBJ1-4; D unclear. The V end was cut by 2 bases, the J end by 2 bases, with 12 bases between. Germline V gives CDR1 SEHNR, CDR2 FQNEAQ (reference sequence). CDR3 length equals 16 residues. The CDR3 protein is CASSLIRVGTNEKLFF. The CDR3 nucleotides read TGTGCCAGCAGCTTAATAAGGGTCGGGACTAATGAAAAACTGTTTTTT.

This clonotype has a handful of counts. The rearrangement uses TRBV6-1 and TRBJ1-5; the D is unclear. Trimming shortened V by 7 bases and J by 8 bases, and 15 bases separated the two germline ends. This CDR3 region has 13 residues. Germline V gene lookup returns CDR1 MNHNS and CDR2 SASEGT. The CDR3 sequence is CASTAGGDKPQHF. The DNA for the CDR3 is TGTGCCAGCACAGCAGGCGGGGATAAGCCCCAGCATTTT.

This clonotype turned up a few times. The rearrangement joins TRBV9 to TRBJ2-1; D is perhaps TRBD2 (6 bases). V lost 0 bases and J 4 bases, leaving 11 bases between the germline ends. In germline, CDR1 is SGDLS, CDR2 YYNGEE. CDR3 size: 15 residues. The CDR3 is CASSVVAGSYNEQFF. In DNA form, the CDR3 reads TGTGCCAGCAGCGTAGTCGCGGGATCATACAATGAGCAGTTCTTC.

This chain uses TRBV3-1 with TRBJ1-3, with TRBD1 identical over 7 bases. The V and J ends lost 5 bases and 7 bases, in that order; junction bases with no gene match: 14. The CDR3 is made up of 16 amino acids. From germline, CDR1 is LGHDT and CDR2 YNNKEL (reference sequence). The CDR3 DNA reads TGTGCCAGCAGCGCCCAACGACAGGGTCCGGCGAACACCATATATTTT. This sequence encodes CASSAQRQGPANTIYF.

The table lists this clonotype with a few counts. The chain joins TRBV4-1 to TRBJ2-1; D call uncertain. The CDR3 extends over 13 amino acids. CDR1 and CDR2 (germline): MGHRA, YSYEKL. The V gene lost 1 base and the J gene lost 7 bases, with 8 bases spanning the gap. The chain's CDR3 is CASSQAPRNEQFF. DNA for the CDR3: TGCGCCAGCAGCCAAGCCCCACGGAATGAGCAGTTCTTC.

This clonotype has ten or more counts. Germline and junction disagree at one end, which may indicate a read error. The rearrangement joins TRBV10-2 to TRBJ2-7; TRBD2 aligns across 14 bases. This CDR3 spans 15 amino acids. Germline V gene sequence: CDR1 WSHSY, CDR2 SAAADI. The CDR3 spells CASNPGLAGAYGQYF. CDR3 bases: TGCGCCAGCAACCCGGGACTAGCGGGAGCCTACGGGCAGTACTTC.

This clonotype was seen many times. The J gene is TRBJ2-5, the V gene TRBV2; 8 bases agree with TRBD2. V dropped 1 base and J dropped 1; count of bases not matched to a gene: 5. The length of the CDR3 is 16 residues. Germline CDR1 is SNHLY and CDR2 is FYNNEI. CDR3 coding DNA: TGTGCCAGCAGTGAAGATACGGGGGGGGCCCAAGAGACCCAGTACTTC. Protein sequence: CASSEDTGGAQETQYF.

This clonotype has just a few counts. This rearrangement joins TRBV29-1 to TRBJ2-5; D gene ambiguous. Between the trimmed V and J ends, which lost 0 bases and 5 bases, there was a span of 22 bases. CDR1 is SQVTM and CDR2 is ANQGSEA in the germline V gene. This CDR3 spans 17 amino acids. CDR3 DNA sequence: TGCAGCGTTGAAGATCTTCATGTAGCAAGCTTTGAGGAGACCCAGTACTTC. Translated: CSVEDLHVASFEETQYF. The complete variable domain, with remaining parts taken from reference TRBV29-1 and TRBJ2-5, reads SAVISQKPSRDICQRGTSLTIQCQVDSQVTMMFWYRQQPGQSLTLIATANQGSEATYESGFVIDKFPISRPNLTFSTLTVSNMSPEDSSIYLCSVEDLHVASFEETQYFGPGTRLLVL.

The chain carries TRBV10-3 and TRBJ1-2; a weak D match, TRBD1 (6 bases). This CDR3 is built from 12 residues. Trimming stripped 5 bases from V and 4 bases from J, with 8 bases between. Looked up from germline, CDR1 is ENHRY and CDR2 is SYGVKD. DNA for the CDR3: TGTGCCATCAGTCAGGACAGCTATGGCTACACCTTC. It translates to CAISQDSYGYTF.

This clonotype turned up a few times. This chain uses TRBV5-8 with TRBJ2-3; TRBD1 aligns across 9 bases. The CDR3 has 16 amino acids. With 2 bases clipped from V and 3 bases from J, the junction kept 7 bases outside the gene matches. Germline assignment: CDR1 SGHTS and CDR2 YDEGEE. CDR3 sequence reads: CASSFLGDRETDTQYF. In nucleotides, the CDR3 is TGTGCCAGCAGCTTTCTGGGGGACAGGGAGACAGATACGCAGTATTTT.

The chain combines TRBV18 with TRBJ2-7; the match to TRBD1 covers 7 bases. J gave up 3 bases and V 4 bases, and 6 bases lay outside the gene matches. Per the germline V gene, CDR1 is KGHSH and CDR2 is LQKENI. CDR3 size: 14 residues. This CDR3 reads CASSQGQDVYEQYF. The CDR3 coding sequence is TGTGCCAGCTCACAAGGACAGGATGTCTACGAGCAGTACTTC.

This clonotype came up many times. The gene calls are TRBV20-1 and TRBJ2-7, with a weak D call TRBD1 (6 bases). Trimming took 2 bases from V and 1 from J, leaving 18 bases between them. CDR3 length: 16 amino acids. Per the germline V gene, CDR1 is DFQATT and CDR2 is SNEGSKA (reference sequence). CDR3 sequence reads: CSARKGHRLGSYEQYF. The DNA of the CDR3 is TGCAGTGCTAGAAAGGGACATCGACTTGGTTCCTACGAGCAGTACTTC.

V gene TRBV6-1 combines with J gene TRBJ1-1; no clear D. Trimming took off 5 bases at V and 0 bases at J, with 13 bases between the two ends. This CDR3 spans 15 amino acids. The germline CDR1 and CDR2 sequences are MNHNS and SASEGT. CDR3 DNA: TGTGCCAGCAGTAAACACGGGATCGTGAACACTGAAGCTTTCTTT. This sequence encodes CASSKHGIVNTEAFF.

The sample holds a few counts of this clonotype. The chain has TRBV29-1 and TRBJ1-2; 8 bases line up with TRBD1. Trimming took 4 bases from V and 4 from J; bases not matched to a gene: 5. CDR3 length equals 13 residues. Germline V CDR1 and CDR2: SQVTM, ANQGSEA. The CDR3 DNA follows: TGCAGCGTTGGCAGGACAGGGAGCTATGGCTACACCTTC. As protein: CSVGRTGSYGYTF.

This clonotype was detected ten times or more. The gene calls are TRBV2 and TRBJ2-4; the D is unclear. CDR3 length: 13 residues. Per germline, CDR1 SNHLY and CDR2 FYNNEI. V was pared by 4 bases and J by 9 bases, with 13 bases between. The CDR3 DNA follows: TGTGCCAGCAGTGTAGATGGGCACGGCATTCAGTACTTC. Translated: CASSVDGHGIQYF.